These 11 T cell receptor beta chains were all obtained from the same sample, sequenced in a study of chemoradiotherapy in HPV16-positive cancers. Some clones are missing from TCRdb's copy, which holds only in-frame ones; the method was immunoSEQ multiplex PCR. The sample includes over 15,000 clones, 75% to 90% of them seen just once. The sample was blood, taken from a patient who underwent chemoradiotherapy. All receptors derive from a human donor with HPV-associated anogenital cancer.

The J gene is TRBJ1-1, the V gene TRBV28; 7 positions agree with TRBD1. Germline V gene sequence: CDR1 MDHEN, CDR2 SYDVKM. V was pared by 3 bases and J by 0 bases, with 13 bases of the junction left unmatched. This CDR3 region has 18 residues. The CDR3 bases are TGTGCCAGCAGTTTTATGACAGGGACCGGAGGCATGAACACTGAAGCTTTCTTT. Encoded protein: CASSFMTGTGGMNTEAFF.

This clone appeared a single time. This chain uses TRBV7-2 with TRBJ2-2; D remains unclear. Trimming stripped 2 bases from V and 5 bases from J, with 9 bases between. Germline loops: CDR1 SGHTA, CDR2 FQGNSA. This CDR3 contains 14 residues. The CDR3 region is CASSLSLGTGELFF. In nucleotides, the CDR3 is TGTGCCAGCAGCTTATCTTTGGGAACCGGGGAGCTGTTTTTT.

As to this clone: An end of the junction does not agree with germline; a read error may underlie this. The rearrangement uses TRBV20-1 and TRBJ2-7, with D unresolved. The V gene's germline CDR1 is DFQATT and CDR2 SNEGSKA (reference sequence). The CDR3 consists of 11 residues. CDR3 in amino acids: CSARSGYEQCF. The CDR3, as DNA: TGCAGTGCTAGGTCAGGCTACGAGCAGTGCTTC.

The CDR3 coding sequence is TGTGCCAGCGACGAACGGGAGGCGAGCTCCTACAATGAGCAGTTCTTC. As protein: CASDEREASSYNEQFF. The chain uses TRBV7-9 and TRBJ2-1; 7 positions match TRBD2. Germline CDR1 is SEHNR and CDR2 is FQNEAQ (reference sequence). The CDR3 spans 16 residues. V lost 8 bases to trimming and J lost 0 bases; unmatched junction nucleotides: 10. The entire variable domain, with the rest obtained from reference TRBV7-9 and TRBJ2-1, is as follows: DTGVSQNPRHKITKRGQNVTFRCDPISEHNRLYWYRQTLGQGPEFLTYFQNEAQLEKSRLLSDRFSAERPKGSFSTLEIQRTEQGDSAMYLCASDEREASSYNEQFFGPGTRLTVL.

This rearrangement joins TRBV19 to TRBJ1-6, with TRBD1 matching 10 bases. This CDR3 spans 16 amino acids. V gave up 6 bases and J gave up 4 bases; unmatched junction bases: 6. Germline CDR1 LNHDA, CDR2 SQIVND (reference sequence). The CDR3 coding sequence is TGTGCCAGTAGCCAGGGACAGGGGTATTATAATTCACCCCTCCACTTT. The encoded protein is CASSQGQGYYNSPLHF.

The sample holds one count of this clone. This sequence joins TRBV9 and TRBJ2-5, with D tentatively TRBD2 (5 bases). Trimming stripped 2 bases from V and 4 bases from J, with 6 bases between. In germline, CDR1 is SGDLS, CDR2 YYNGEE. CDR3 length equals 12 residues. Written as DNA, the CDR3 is TGTGCCAGCAGCGTCGAGGGAGAGACCCAGTACTTC. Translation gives CASSVEGETQYF. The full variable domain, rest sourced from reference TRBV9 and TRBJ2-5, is DSGVTQTPKHLITATGQRVTLRCSPRSGDLSVYWYQQSLDQGLQFLIQYYNGEERAKGNILERFSAQQFPDLHSELNLSSLELGDSALYFCASSVEGETQYFGPGTRLLVL.

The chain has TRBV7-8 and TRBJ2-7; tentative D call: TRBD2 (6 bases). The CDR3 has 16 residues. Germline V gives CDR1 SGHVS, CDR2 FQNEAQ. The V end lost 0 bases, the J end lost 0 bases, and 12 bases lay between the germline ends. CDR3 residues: CASSLAPGGGSYEQYF. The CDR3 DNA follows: TGTGCCAGCAGCTTAGCGCCCGGGGGAGGCTCCTACGAGCAGTACTTC. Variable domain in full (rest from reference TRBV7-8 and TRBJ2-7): GAGVSQSPRYKVAKRGQDVALRCDPISGHVSLFWYQQALGQGPEFLTYFQNEAQLDKSGLPSDRFFAERPEGSVSTLKIQRTQQEDSAVYLCASSLAPGGGSYEQYFGPGTRLTVT.

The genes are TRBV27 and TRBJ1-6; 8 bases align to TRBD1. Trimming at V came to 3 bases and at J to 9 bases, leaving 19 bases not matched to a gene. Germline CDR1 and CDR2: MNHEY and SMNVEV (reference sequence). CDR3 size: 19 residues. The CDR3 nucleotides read TGTGCCAGCAGTTTCTTATTGGGGACAGGACCACTTGTTGGTTCACCCCTCCACTTT. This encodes CASSFLLGTGPLVGSPLHF.

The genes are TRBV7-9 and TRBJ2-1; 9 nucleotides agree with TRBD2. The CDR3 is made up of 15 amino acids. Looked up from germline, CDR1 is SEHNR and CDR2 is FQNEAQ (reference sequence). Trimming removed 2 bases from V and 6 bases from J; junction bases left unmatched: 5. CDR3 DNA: TGTGCCAGCAGCTTATTGCGGGGGGGCATCAATGAGCAGTTCTTC. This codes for CASSLLRGGINEQFF.

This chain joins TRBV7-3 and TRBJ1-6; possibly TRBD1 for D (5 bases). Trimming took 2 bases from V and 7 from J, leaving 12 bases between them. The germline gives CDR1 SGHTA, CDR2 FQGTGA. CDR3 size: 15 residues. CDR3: CASSLEGPGNSPLHF. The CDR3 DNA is TGTGCCAGCAGCTTAGAGGGGCCCGGGAATTCACCCCTCCACTTT.

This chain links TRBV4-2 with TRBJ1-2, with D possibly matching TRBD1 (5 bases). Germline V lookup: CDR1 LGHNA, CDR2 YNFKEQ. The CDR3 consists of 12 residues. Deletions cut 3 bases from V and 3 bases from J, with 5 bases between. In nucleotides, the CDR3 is TGTGCCAGCAGCCAGGGGGACTATGGCTACACCTTC. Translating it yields CASSQGDYGYTF.